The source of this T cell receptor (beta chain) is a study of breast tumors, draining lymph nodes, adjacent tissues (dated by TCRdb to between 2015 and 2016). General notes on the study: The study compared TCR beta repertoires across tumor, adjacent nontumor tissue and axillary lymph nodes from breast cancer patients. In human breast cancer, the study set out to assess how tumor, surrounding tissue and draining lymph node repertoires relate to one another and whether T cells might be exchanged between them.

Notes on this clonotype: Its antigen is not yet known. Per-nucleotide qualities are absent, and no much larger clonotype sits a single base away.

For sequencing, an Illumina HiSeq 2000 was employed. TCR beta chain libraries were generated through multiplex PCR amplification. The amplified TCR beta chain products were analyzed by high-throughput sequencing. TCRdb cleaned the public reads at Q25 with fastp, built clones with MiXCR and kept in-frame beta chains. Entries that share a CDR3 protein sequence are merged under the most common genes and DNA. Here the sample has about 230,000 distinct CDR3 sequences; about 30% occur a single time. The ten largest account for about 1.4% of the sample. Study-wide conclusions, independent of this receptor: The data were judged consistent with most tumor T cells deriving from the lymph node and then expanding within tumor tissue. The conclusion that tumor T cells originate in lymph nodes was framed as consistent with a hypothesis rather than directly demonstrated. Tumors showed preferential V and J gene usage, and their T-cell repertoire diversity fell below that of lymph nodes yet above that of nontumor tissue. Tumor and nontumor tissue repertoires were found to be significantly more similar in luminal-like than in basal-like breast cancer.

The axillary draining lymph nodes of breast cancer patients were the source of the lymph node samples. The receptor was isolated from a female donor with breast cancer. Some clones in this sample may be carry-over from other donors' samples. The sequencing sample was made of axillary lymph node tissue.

This receptor has the CDR3 CASNGREYEQYF. The DNA sequence is TGCGCCAGCAACGGCAGGGAATACGAGCAGTACTTC. The sequence links TRBV10-1 to TRBJ2-7; perhaps TRBD1 is the D gene, with 5 bases matching. V sheds 7 bases and J sheds 4 bases, leaving 11 bases between their ends. The CDR3, from cysteine to phenylalanine, totals 12 residues. CDR3 DNA is the only sequence kept; it has 36 bases, read in frame from the first base. CDR1 is given as WNHNN and CDR2 as SYGVQD, both from the germline V gene (reference sequence).